A selection of T cell receptor beta chains follows, all from one sample in a study of radiation and T cells in renal cell carcinoma. Libraries were prepared by immunoSEQ multiplex PCR; TCRdb keeps only in-frame clonotypes and omits some of them. Of about 170,000 clones in the sample, about 87% were seen once. Sequenced material: blood, taken from a patient whose treatment included radiotherapy and nephrectomy. These receptors were collected from a woman aged 45 to 65 with renal cell carcinoma. The CDR3 runs from the conserved cysteine through the conserved F or W. Fields, in order: D gene, V gene, J gene, clone size, CDR3 protein, CDR3 DNA. D genes are given only for firm matches. Some rows mark clone size as missing; the rest say once, few, many or name a class of expanded clone.

>NA|TRBV6-6|TRBJ1-5|once
CASHGGEGYSNQPQHF
TGTGCCAGTCACGGGGGGGAGGGCTATAGCAATCAGCCCCAGCATTTT
>TRBD1|TRBV6-5|TRBJ1-5|NA
CASSADRGSNQPQHF
TGTGCCAGCAGCGCGGACAGGGGCAGCAATCAGCCCCAGCATTTT
>NA|TRBV10-3|TRBJ1-4|NA
CAISDQGVEKLFF
TGTGCCATCAGTGACCAGGGTGTTGAAAAACTGTTTTTT
>NA|TRBV5-1|TRBJ1-4|few
CASTPGTQTNEKLFF
TGCGCCAGCACCCCCGGGACACAGACTAATGAAAAACTGTTTTTT
>NA|TRBV23-1|TRBJ2-7|NA
CASSQCGVSYEQYF
TGCGCCAGCAGTCAATGTGGGGTTTCCTACGAGCAGTACTTC
>NA|TRBV4-3|TRBJ2-6|NA
CASSQGVFGANVLTF
TGCGCCAGCAGCCAAGGGGTTTTTGGGGCCAACGTCCTGACTTTC
>NA|TRBV7-8|TRBJ1-2|NA
CASSLDHPQRDGYTF
TGTGCCAGCAGCTTAGACCATCCTCAGAGGGATGGCTACACCTTC
>TRBD2|TRBV28|TRBJ2-6|NA
CASSSGAGGSGANVLTF
TGTGCCAGCAGTTCCGGAGCGGGGGGCTCTGGGGCCAACGTCCTGACTTTC
>NA|TRBV7-3|TRBJ2-3|NA
CASSRGPGTDTQYF
TGTGCCAGCAGCCGGGGCCCAGGCACAGATACGCAGTATTTT
>NA|TRBV7-2|TRBJ1-3|NA
CASSSFGNSGNTIYF
TGTGCCAGCAGCTCGTTCGGAAACTCTGGAAACACCATATATTTT
>NA|TRBV5-5|TRBJ1-5|NA
CASSLMGGHQPQHF
TGTGCCAGCAGCTTGATGGGAGGGCATCAGCCCCAGCATTTT